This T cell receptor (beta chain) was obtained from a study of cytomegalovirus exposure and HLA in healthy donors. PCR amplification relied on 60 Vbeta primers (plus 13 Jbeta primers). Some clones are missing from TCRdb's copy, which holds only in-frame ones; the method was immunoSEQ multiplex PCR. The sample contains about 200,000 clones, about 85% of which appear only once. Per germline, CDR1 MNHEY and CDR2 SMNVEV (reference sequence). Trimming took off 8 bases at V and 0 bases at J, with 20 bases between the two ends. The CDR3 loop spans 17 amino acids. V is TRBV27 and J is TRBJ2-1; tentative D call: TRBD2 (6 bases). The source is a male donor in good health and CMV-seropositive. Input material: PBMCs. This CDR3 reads CASGEVSEGSSYNEQFF. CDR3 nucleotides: TGTGCCAGCGGTGAGGTGTCGGAGGGCTCCTCCTACAATGAGCAGTTCTTC.